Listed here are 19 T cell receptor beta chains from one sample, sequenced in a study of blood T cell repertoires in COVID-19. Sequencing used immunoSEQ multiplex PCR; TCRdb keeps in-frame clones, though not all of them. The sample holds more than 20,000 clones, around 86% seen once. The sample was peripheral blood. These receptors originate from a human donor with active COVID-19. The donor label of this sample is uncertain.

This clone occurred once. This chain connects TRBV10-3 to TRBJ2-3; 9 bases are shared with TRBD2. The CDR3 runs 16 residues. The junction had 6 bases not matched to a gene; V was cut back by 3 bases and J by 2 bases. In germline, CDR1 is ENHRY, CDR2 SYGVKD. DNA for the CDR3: TGTGCCATCAGTGAAGAGCGGGGGGCCCTCACAGATACGCAGTATTTT. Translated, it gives CAISEERGALTDTQYF.

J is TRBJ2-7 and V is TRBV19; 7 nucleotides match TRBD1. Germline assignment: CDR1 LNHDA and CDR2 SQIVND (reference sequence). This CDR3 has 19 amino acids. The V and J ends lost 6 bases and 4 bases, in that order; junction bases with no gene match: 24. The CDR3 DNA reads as TGTGCCAGTAGCTTCCTTCCGACAGGGTCTGGAAGCGGCAGATACGAGCAGTACTTC. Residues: CASSFLPTGSGSGRYEQYF. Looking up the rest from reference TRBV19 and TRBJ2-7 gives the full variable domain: DGGITQSPKYLFRKEGQNVTLSCEQNLNHDAMYWYRQDPGQGLRLIYYSQIVNDFQKGDIAEGYSVSREKKESFPLTVTSAQKNPTAFYLCASSFLPTGSGSGRYEQYFGPGTRLTVT.

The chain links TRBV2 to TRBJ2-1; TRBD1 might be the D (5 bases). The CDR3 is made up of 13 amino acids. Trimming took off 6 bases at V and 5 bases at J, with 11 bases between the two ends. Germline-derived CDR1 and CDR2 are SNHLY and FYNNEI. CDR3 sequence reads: CASRTTGDNEQFF. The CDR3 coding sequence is TGTGCCAGCAGGACCACAGGCGACAATGAGCAGTTCTTC.

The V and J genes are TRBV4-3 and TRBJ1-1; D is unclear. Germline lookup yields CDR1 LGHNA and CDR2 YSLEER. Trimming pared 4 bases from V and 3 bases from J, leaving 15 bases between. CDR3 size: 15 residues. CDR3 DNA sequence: TGCGCCAGCAGCCCTGAGGGAACTTTACACACTGAAGCTTTCTTT. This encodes CASSPEGTLHTEAFF.

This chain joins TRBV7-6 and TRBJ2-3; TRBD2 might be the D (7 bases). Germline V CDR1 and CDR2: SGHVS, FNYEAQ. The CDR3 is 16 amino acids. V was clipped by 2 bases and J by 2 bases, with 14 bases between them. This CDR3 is CASSLSAGADTDTQYF. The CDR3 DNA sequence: TGTGCCAGCAGCTTATCGGCGGGGGCCGACACAGATACGCAGTATTTT.

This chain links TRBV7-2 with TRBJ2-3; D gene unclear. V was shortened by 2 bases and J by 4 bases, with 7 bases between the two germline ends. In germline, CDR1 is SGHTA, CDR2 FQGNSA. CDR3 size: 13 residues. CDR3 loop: CASSLSAADTQYF. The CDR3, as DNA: TGTGCCAGCAGCTTATCGGCGGCAGATACGCAGTATTTT.

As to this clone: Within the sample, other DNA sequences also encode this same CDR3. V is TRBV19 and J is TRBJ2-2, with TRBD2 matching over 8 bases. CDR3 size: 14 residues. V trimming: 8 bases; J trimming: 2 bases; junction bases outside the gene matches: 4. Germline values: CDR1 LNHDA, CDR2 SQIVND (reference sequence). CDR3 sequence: CASRGGFNTGELFF. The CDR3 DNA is TGTGCCAGTCGGGGGGGGTTTAACACCGGGGAGCTGTTTTTT.

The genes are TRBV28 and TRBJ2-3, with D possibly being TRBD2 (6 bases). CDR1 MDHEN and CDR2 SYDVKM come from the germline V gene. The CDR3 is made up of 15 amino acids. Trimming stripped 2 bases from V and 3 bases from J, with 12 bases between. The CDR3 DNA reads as TGTGCCAGCAGTTTACCAGGAGGGCGGACAGATACGCAGTATTTT. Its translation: CASSLPGGRTDTQYF.

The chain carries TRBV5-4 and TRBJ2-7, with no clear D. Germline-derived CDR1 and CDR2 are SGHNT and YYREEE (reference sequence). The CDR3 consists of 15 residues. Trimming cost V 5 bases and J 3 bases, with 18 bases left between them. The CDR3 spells CASRNPENGGYEQYF. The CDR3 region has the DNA TGTGCCAGCAGGAACCCGGAGAATGGTGGCTACGAGCAGTACTTC. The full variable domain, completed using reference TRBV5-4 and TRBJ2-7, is ETGVTQSPTHLIKTRGQQVTLRCSSQSGHNTVSWYQQALGQGPQFIFQYYREEENGRGNFPPRFSGLQFPNYSSELNVNALELDDSALYLCASRNPENGGYEQYFGPGTRLTVT.

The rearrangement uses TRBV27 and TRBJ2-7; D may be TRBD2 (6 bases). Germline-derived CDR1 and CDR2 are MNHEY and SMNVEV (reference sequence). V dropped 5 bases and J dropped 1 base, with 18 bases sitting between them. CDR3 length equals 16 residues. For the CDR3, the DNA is TGTGCCAGCAGTATGGGGCTGGGACGGGGGTCCTACGAGCAGTACTTC. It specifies CASSMGLGRGSYEQYF.

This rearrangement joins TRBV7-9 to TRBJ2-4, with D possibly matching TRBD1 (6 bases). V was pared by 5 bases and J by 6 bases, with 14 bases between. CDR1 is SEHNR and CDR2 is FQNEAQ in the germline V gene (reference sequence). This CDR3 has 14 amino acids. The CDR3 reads CASSPPEGGNIQYF. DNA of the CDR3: TGTGCCAGCAGCCCACCCGAAGGGGGAAACATTCAGTACTTC.

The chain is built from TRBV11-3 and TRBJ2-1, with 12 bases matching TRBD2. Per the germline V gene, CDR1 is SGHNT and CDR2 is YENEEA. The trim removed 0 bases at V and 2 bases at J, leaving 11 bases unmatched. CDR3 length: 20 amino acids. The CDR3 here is CASSLDGAAWTSGTYNEQFF. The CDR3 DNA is TGTGCCAGCAGCTTAGATGGCGCAGCCTGGACTAGCGGGACCTACAATGAGCAGTTCTTC.

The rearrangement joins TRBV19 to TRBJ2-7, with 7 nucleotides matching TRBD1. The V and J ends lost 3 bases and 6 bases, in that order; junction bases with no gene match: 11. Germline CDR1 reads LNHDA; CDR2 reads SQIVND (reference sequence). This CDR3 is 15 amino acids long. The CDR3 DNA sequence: TGTGCCAGTAGTATCTCAGGGGGAATCTTGTTCGAGCAGTACTTC. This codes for CASSISGGILFEQYF.

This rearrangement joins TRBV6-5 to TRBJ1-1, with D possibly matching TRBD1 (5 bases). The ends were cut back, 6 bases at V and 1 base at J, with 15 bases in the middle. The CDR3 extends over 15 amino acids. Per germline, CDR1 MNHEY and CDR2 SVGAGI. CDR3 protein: CASRPPLTENTEAFF. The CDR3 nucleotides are TGTGCCAGCAGACCTCCCTTGACAGAGAACACTGAAGCTTTCTTT.

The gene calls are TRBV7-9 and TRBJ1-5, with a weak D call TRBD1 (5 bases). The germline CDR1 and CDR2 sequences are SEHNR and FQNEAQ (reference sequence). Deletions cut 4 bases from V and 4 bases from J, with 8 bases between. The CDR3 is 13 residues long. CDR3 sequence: CASSWGSNQPQHF. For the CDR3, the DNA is TGTGCCAGCAGCTGGGGCAGTAATCAGCCCCAGCATTTT.

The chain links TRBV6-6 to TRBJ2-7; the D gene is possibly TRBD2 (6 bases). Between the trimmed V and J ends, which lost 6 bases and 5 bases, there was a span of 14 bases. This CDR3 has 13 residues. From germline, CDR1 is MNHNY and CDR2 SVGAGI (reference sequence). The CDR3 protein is CASRMFGGDEQYF. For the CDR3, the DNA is TGTGCCAGCAGAATGTTCGGCGGGGACGAGCAGTACTTC.

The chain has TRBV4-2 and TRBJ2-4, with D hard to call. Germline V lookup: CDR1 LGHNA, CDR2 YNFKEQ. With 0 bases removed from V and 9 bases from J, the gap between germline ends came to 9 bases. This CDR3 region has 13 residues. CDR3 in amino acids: CASSQDKKRIQYF. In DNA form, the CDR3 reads TGTGCCAGCAGCCAAGATAAGAAGCGCATTCAGTACTTC.

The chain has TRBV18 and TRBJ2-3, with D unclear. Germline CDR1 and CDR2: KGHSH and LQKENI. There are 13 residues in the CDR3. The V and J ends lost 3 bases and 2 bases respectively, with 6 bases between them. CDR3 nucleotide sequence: TGTGCCAGCTCACCCGAGAACACAGATACGCAGTATTTT. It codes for CASSPENTDTQYF.

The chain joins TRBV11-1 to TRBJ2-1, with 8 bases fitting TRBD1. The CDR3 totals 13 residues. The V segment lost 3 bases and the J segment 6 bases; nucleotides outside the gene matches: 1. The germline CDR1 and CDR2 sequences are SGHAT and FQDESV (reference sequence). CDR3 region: CASSLDRANEQFF. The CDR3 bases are TGTGCCAGCAGCTTGGACAGGGCCAATGAGCAGTTCTTC.